Listed here are 6 T cell receptor beta chains from one sample, sequenced in a study of blood T cell repertoires in COVID-19. Clones were read by immunoSEQ multiplex PCR, and TCRdb kept only the in-frame ones, dropping some. The sample consists of some 320,000 clones, about 90% of them appearing once. The material sequenced was PBMCs or T cells enriched from blood (not recorded which). These receptors were obtained from a woman aged 45-65 years who had been exposed to COVID-19.

The chain carries TRBV6-1 and TRBJ2-2, with TRBD1 as a possible D gene (6 bases). Trimming took off 3 bases at V and 0 bases at J, with 11 bases between the two ends. CDR1 MNHNS and CDR2 SASEGT come from the germline V gene. This CDR3 has 16 residues. In DNA form, the CDR3 reads TGTGCCAGCAGTGACTTCGGACAGCCGAACACCGGGGAGCTGTTTTTT. It specifies CASSDFGQPNTGELFF.

This clone was counted a single time. The rearrangement joins TRBV14 to TRBJ2-6; no firm D call. The germline V gene encodes CDR1 SGHDN and CDR2 FVKESK. V was clipped by 2 bases and J by 0 bases, with 5 bases between them. This CDR3 has 15 amino acids. The CDR3 DNA sequence: TGTGCCAGCAGCCAATCGGGCTCTGGGGCCAACGTCCTGACTTTC. As protein: CASSQSGSGANVLTF.

The chain has TRBV5-1 and TRBJ2-7, with 8 bases fitting TRBD1. The V gene's germline CDR1 is SGHRS and CDR2 YFSETQ. V was pared by 4 bases and J by 4 bases, with 10 bases of the junction left unmatched. CDR3 length: 15 amino acids. The CDR3 coding sequence is TGCGCCAGCAGCCCCCGGACAGGGTTTGGGTACGAGCAGTACTTC. Translating it yields CASSPRTGFGYEQYF.

The V call is TRBV5-1, the J call TRBJ1-4, with D unclear. CDR3 length: 15 residues. Trimming shortened V by 4 bases and J by 0 bases, and 10 bases separated the two germline ends. Germline V gives CDR1 SGHRS, CDR2 YFSETQ. DNA for the CDR3: TGCGCCAGCAGCGACACAGCTGCAACTAATGAAAAACTGTTTTTT. It translates to CASSDTAATNEKLFF. The variable domain in full, completed from reference TRBV5-1 and TRBJ1-4, reads KAGVTQTPRYLIKTRGQQVTLSCSPISGHRSVSWYQQTPGQGLQFLFEYFSETQRNKGNFPGRFSGRQFSNSRSEMNVSTLELGDSALYLCASSDTAATNEKLFFGSGTQLSVL.

This chain links TRBV5-1 with TRBJ2-7; possibly TRBD1 for D (5 bases). Germline CDR1 and CDR2: SGHRS and YFSETQ. This CDR3 is 14 amino acids long. The V and J ends lost 2 bases and 2 bases respectively, with 11 bases between them. Here the CDR3 DNA reads TGCGCCAGCAGCTTTCCAGACAGTCCCTACGAGCAGTACTTC. Translating gives CASSFPDSPYEQYF.

The chain joins TRBV7-2 to TRBJ2-5; possible D gene TRBD1, 5 bases. Trimming stripped 2 bases from V and 1 base from J, with 8 bases between. Germline lookup yields CDR1 SGHTA and CDR2 FQGNSA. CDR3 length equals 14 residues. The DNA for the CDR3 is TGTGCCAGCAGCTTAAAGACAGCCCAAGAGACCCAGTACTTC. The encoded protein is CASSLKTAQETQYF.